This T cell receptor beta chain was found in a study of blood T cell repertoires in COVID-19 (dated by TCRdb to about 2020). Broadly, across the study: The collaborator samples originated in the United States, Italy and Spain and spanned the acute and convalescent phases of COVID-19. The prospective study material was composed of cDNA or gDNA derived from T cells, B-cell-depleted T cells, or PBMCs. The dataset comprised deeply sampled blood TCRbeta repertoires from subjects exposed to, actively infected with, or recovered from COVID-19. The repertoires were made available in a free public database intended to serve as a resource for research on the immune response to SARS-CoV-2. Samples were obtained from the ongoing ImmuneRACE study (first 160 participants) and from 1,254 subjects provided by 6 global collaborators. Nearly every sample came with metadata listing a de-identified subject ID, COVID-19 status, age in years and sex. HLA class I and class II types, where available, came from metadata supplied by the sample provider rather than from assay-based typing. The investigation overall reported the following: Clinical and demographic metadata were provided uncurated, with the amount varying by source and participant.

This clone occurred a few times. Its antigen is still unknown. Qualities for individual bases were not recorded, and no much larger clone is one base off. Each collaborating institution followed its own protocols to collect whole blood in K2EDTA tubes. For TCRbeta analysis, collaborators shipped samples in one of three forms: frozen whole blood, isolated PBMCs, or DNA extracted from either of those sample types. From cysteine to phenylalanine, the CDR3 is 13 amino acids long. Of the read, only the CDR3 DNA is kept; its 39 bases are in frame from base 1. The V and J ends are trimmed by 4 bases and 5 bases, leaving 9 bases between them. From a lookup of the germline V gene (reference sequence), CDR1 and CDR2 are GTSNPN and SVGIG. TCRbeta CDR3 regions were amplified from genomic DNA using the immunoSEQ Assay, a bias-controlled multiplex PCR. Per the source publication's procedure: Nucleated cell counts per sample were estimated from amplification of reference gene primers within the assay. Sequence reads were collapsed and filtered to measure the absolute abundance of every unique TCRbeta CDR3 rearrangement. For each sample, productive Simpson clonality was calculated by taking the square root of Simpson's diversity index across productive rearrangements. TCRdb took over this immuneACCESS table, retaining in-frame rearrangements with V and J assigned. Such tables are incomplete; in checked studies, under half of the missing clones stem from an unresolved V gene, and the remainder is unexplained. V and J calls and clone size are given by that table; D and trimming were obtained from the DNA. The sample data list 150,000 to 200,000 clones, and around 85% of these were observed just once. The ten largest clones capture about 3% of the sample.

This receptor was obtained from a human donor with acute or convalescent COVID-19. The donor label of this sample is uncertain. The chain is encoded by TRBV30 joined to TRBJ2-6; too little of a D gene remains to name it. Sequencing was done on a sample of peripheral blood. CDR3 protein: CAWKLSRANVLTF. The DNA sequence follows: TGTGCCTGGAAACTATCGAGGGCCAACGTCCTGACTTTC.